Shown below are 25 T cell receptor beta chains from a single sample sequenced in a study of beta chain features in type 1 diabetes. The study reverse transcribed the entire isolated RNA, so it sequenced expressed TCRB transcripts. Sequenced by immunoSEQ multiplex PCR; TCRdb stores in-frame clones only, minus some. The top ten hold around 0.44% of the sample, which has more than 300,000 clones, 7% to 9% seen once. The specimen sequenced was central memory CD4+ T cells from blood. The receptor source for this set is a young woman in good health.

This clone has only a few counts. The V gene is TRBV6-4, the J gene TRBJ2-1, with TRBD2 identical over 7 bases. The CDR3 length is 13 residues. Germline CDR1 reads MRHNA; CDR2 reads SNTAGT. After removal of 10 bases from V and 4 bases from J, the junction contained 7 bases not matched to a gene. The CDR3 here is CAIRAAGYNEQFF. In DNA, the CDR3 is TGTGCCATCAGGGCAGCGGGATACAATGAGCAGTTCTTC.

The chain couples TRBV27 to TRBJ2-5; TRBD2 matches 8 bases. The CDR3 spans 15 residues. The germline gives CDR1 MNHEY, CDR2 SMNVEV (reference sequence). After removal of 1 base from V and 9 bases from J, the junction contained 10 bases not matched to a gene. CDR3 residues: CASSLFSTSASSQYF. CDR3 coding DNA: TGTGCCAGCAGTTTATTCTCGACTAGCGCCTCATCCCAGTACTTC.

In this sample, this clone turned up a few times. The CDR3 loop reads CASSPVLAGDYEQYF. The DNA for the CDR3 is TGTGCCAGCAGTCCCGTGCTAGCGGGAGACTACGAGCAGTACTTC. The chain joins TRBV28 to TRBJ2-7; 10 bases are a match to TRBD2. Per germline, CDR1 MDHEN and CDR2 SYDVKM. V trimming: 5 bases; J trimming: 3 bases; junction bases outside the gene matches: 7. The CDR3 contains 15 residues.

This clone has more than one count but fewer than ten. DNA for the CDR3: TGTGCCAGCAGCTTTGAGTTACGGAGTTACGGCAATGAGCAGTTCTTC. Its translation is CASSFELRSYGNEQFF. The chain combines TRBV11-1 with TRBJ2-1; the D is unclear. Trimming removed 3 bases at V and 6 bases at J, with 18 bases between. The germline gives CDR1 SGHAT, CDR2 FQDESV (reference sequence). The CDR3 consists of 16 residues.

This clone was counted only a few times. V gene TRBV10-3 combines with J gene TRBJ2-1, with TRBD2 matching 8 bases. Per the germline V gene, CDR1 is ENHRY and CDR2 is SYGVKD. The CDR3 runs to 13 residues. The junction had 4 bases not matched to a gene; V was cut back by 4 bases and J by 8 bases. The CDR3 region is CAISGREVDEQFF. In nucleotides, the CDR3 is TGTGCCATCAGTGGGCGGGAGGTCGATGAGCAGTTCTTC.

This clone was seen more than once but under ten times. The chain is built from TRBV13 and TRBJ2-2, with 8 bases aligning to TRBD1. The V gene's germline CDR1 is PRHDT and CDR2 FYEKMQ (reference sequence). The junction had 3 bases not matched to a gene; V was cut back by 5 bases and J by 1 base. The CDR3 consists of 15 residues. The chain's CDR3 is CASSRDRRNTGELFF. The CDR3 DNA reads TGTGCCAGCAGCCGGGACAGGCGGAACACCGGGGAGCTGTTTTTT.

CDR3 bases: TGTGCCAGCAGCTCCGACAGGGCAAGCATTCAGTACTTC. It specifies CASSSDRASIQYF. The rearrangement links TRBV7-2 to TRBJ2-4; 7 nucleotides agree with TRBD1. The CDR3 is made up of 13 amino acids. The V segment lost 4 bases and the J segment 9 bases; nucleotides outside the gene matches: 6. CDR1 is SGHTA and CDR2 is FQGNSA in the germline V gene. Variable domain in full (rest from reference TRBV7-2 and TRBJ2-4): GAGVSQSPSNKVTEKGKDVELRCDPISGHTALYWYRQSLGQGLEFLIYFQGNSAPDKSGLPSDRFSAERTGGSVSTLTIQRTQQEDSAVYLCASSSDRASIQYFGAGTRLSVL.

The genes are TRBV5-1 and TRBJ2-4; no firm D call. Trimming left V 2 bases short and J 5 bases short, with 5 bases between. CDR1 SGHRS and CDR2 YFSETQ come from the germline V gene. This CDR3 has 12 amino acids. CDR3 sequence reads: CASSLDQNIQYF. DNA for the CDR3: TGCGCCAGCAGCTTAGACCAAAACATTCAGTACTTC.

The chain links TRBV11-3 to TRBJ2-6; D is unclear. Germline lookup yields CDR1 SGHNT and CDR2 YENEEA. The CDR3 is 17 residues long. Trimming removed 3 bases at V and 0 bases at J, with 12 bases between. CDR3 sequence (DNA): TGTGCCAGCAGCTTCGTGCGCCTCACCTCTGGGGCCAACGTCCTGACTTTC. This encodes CASSFVRLTSGANVLTF.

About this clone: Given a much more abundant clone one base away, this may be a read error. The rearrangement uses TRBV28 and TRBJ2-5, with 10 bases aligning to TRBD2. With 5 bases clipped from V and 7 bases from J, the junction kept 10 bases outside the gene matches. The CDR3 consists of 15 residues. Per the germline V gene, CDR1 is MDHEN and CDR2 is SYDVKM. CDR3 nucleotides: TGTGCCAGCAGTCCCCGGCTAGCGGGAGCAGGGACCCAGTACTTC. Protein product: CASSPRLAGAGTQYF.

The V gene is TRBV6-6, the J gene TRBJ2-1; maybe TRBD2 (5 bases). CDR1 is MNHNY, CDR2 SVGAGI, per germline (reference sequence). Trimming stripped 2 bases from V and 5 bases from J, with 7 bases between. The CDR3 consists of 13 residues. CDR3: CASSYPGNNEQFF. DNA for the CDR3: TGTGCCAGCAGTTACCCCGGGAACAATGAGCAGTTCTTC.

This clone turned up a few times. The V and J genes are TRBV6-6 and TRBJ2-1, with 11 nucleotides matching TRBD2. The V gene's germline CDR1 is MNHNY and CDR2 SVGAGI (reference sequence). This CDR3 has 15 amino acids. Trimming cost V 6 bases and J 8 bases; bases outside gene matches: 9. CDR3 DNA sequence: TGTGCCAGCAGGTCTCTTAGCGGGAGGGCCCATGAGCAGTTCTTC. This sequence encodes CASRSLSGRAHEQFF.

The rearrangement links TRBV5-1 to TRBJ2-1; 7 bases line up with TRBD2. Trimming at V came to 6 bases and at J to 9 bases, leaving 12 bases not matched to a gene. This CDR3 is built from 14 residues. Germline CDR1 is SGHRS and CDR2 is YFSETQ. Written as DNA, the CDR3 is TGCGCCAGCAAAGTTACAGCGGGATCGGGTGAGCAGTTCTTC. Translation: CASKVTAGSGEQFF. Combining the CDR3 with reference TRBV5-1 and TRBJ2-1 gives the whole variable domain KAGVTQTPRYLIKTRGQQVTLSCSPISGHRSVSWYQQTPGQGLQFLFEYFSETQRNKGNFPGRFSGRQFSNSRSEMNVSTLELGDSALYLCASKVTAGSGEQFFGPGTRLTVL.

A remark on this clone: Given a much more abundant clone one base away, this may be a read error. The chain carries TRBV6-5 and TRBJ2-7; no clear D. Per the germline V gene, CDR1 is MNHEY and CDR2 is SVGAGI. The CDR3 has 11 residues. The V end was cut by 5 bases, the J end by 3 bases, with 5 bases between. CDR3 nucleotide sequence: TGTGCCAGCAGTACCAACTACGAGCAGTACTTC. Its protein is CASSTNYEQYF.

The V call is TRBV5-1, the J call TRBJ2-3; maybe TRBD2 (6 bases). The CDR3 totals 14 residues. Germline V gene data show CDR1 as SGHRS and CDR2 as YFSETQ. The V and J ends lost 8 bases and 1 base respectively, with 14 bases between them. CDR3 region: CASTSRDGTDTQYF. The CDR3 DNA reads as TGCGCCAGTACATCGCGGGACGGCACAGATACGCAGTATTTT. Variable domain in full (rest from reference TRBV5-1 and TRBJ2-3): KAGVTQTPRYLIKTRGQQVTLSCSPISGHRSVSWYQQTPGQGLQFLFEYFSETQRNKGNFPGRFSGRQFSNSRSEMNVSTLELGDSALYLCASTSRDGTDTQYFGPGTRLTVL.

In its sample, this clone was seen many times. J is TRBJ2-1 and V is TRBV4-2; TRBD2 matches at 10 bases. V trimming: 3 bases; J trimming: 7 bases; junction bases outside the gene matches: 6. CDR1 and CDR2 from the germline V gene are LGHNA and YNFKEQ. This CDR3 is built from 15 residues. The CDR3 region is CASSHLAGAGNEQFF. CDR3 sequence (DNA): TGTGCCAGCAGCCACCTAGCGGGAGCTGGTAATGAGCAGTTCTTC.

The table lists this clone with a few counts. This chain joins TRBV7-2 and TRBJ2-7; D could derive from TRBD1 or TRBD2 (6 bases each). Germline CDR1 is SGHTA and CDR2 is FQGNSA. V was shortened by 5 bases and J by 6 bases, with 20 bases between the two germline ends. The CDR3 runs to 15 residues. The CDR3 DNA reads TGTGCCAGCAGCCCGGGGGATGGGGGGCCCCGCGAGCAGTACTTC. Amino acids: CASSPGDGGPREQYF.

The V gene is TRBV6-6, the J gene TRBJ2-5; weak D call: TRBD1 (5 bases). Germline V gene data show CDR1 as MNHNY and CDR2 as SVGAGI (reference sequence). V was clipped by 2 bases and J by 11 bases, with 15 bases between them. The CDR3 sequence is 13 residues long. The DNA of the CDR3 is TGTGCCAGCAGTTACCCAGGAACCCCAGGGCAGTACTTC. Its translation: CASSYPGTPGQYF.

This clone was seen ten or more times. The CDR3 spells CASSVLPRMPDTQYF. The CDR3 nucleotides are TGTGCCAGCAGCGTGCTACCAAGGATGCCAGATACGCAGTATTTT. The chain couples TRBV9 to TRBJ2-3; D uncertain. The germline CDR1 and CDR2 sequences are SGDLS and YYNGEE. CDR3 size: 15 residues. V dropped 2 bases and J dropped 4 bases, with 14 bases sitting between them.

The chain couples TRBV18 to TRBJ1-5; the D gene is possibly TRBD1 (6 bases). Germline loops: CDR1 KGHSH, CDR2 LQKENI. Trimming stripped 3 bases from V and 7 bases from J, with 16 bases between. The CDR3 totals 15 residues. The CDR3 reads CASSPGQRSGQPQHF. As DNA, the CDR3 is TGTGCCAGCTCACCGGGACAACGGAGCGGGCAGCCCCAGCATTTT.

This clone was observed a handful of times. The V gene is TRBV7-9, the J gene TRBJ2-3; 14 bases align to TRBD2. Per germline, CDR1 SEHNR and CDR2 FQNEAQ (reference sequence). The CDR3 loop spans 18 amino acids. V was clipped by 5 bases and J by 1 base; unmatched bases: 8. The CDR3 nucleotides read TGTGCCAGCAGCCTGACTAGCGGGAGGGCACTAGGCACAGATACGCAGTATTTT. Translation: CASSLTSGRALGTDTQYF.

CDR3 sequence reads: CASSFQDSRTDTQYF. The CDR3 nucleotides are TGTGCCAGCAGCTTTCAGGACTCCCGCACAGATACGCAGTATTTT. V usage is TRBV7-2 and J usage is TRBJ2-3, with D possibly matching TRBD2 (5 bases). Per the germline V gene, CDR1 is SGHTA and CDR2 is FQGNSA. The CDR3 is 15 amino acids. V dropped 3 bases and J dropped 1 base, with 11 bases sitting between them.

V usage is TRBV7-9 and J usage is TRBJ2-3; D not certain. Between the trimmed V and J ends, which lost 5 bases and 5 bases, there was a span of 11 bases. This CDR3 has 13 residues. The V gene's germline CDR1 is SEHNR and CDR2 FQNEAQ (reference sequence). The CDR3 region has the DNA TGTGCCAGCAGCAAACCCAACCAAGATACGCAGTATTTT. Protein: CASSKPNQDTQYF.

The table lists this clone with a few counts. The chain employs TRBV7-2 and TRBJ2-7; D uncertain. Trimming cost V 8 bases and J 0 bases, with 11 bases left between them. This CDR3 has 13 amino acids. Germline-derived CDR1 and CDR2 are SGHTA and FQGNSA. This CDR3 reads CASGSGSSYEQYF. Written as DNA, the CDR3 is TGTGCCAGCGGATCCGGCAGCTCCTACGAGCAGTACTTC.

Details on this clone: A read error is possible here, since a much larger clone lies one base away. V and J are TRBV11-2 and TRBJ2-7; 7 bases match TRBD1. The trim removed 5 bases at V and 6 bases at J, leaving 4 bases unmatched. The CDR3 covers 12 residues. The V gene's germline CDR1 is SGHAT and CDR2 FQNNGV. The CDR3: CASSLDRAEQYF. In nucleotides, the CDR3 is TGTGCCAGCAGCCTCGACAGGGCCGAGCAGTACTTC. The complete variable domain, with remaining parts taken from reference TRBV11-2 and TRBJ2-7, reads EAGVAQSPRYKIIEKRQSVAFWCNPISGHATLYWYQQILGQGPKLLIQFQNNGVVDDSQLPKDRFSAERLKGVDSTLKIQPAKLEDSAVYLCASSLDRAEQYFGPGTRLTVT.